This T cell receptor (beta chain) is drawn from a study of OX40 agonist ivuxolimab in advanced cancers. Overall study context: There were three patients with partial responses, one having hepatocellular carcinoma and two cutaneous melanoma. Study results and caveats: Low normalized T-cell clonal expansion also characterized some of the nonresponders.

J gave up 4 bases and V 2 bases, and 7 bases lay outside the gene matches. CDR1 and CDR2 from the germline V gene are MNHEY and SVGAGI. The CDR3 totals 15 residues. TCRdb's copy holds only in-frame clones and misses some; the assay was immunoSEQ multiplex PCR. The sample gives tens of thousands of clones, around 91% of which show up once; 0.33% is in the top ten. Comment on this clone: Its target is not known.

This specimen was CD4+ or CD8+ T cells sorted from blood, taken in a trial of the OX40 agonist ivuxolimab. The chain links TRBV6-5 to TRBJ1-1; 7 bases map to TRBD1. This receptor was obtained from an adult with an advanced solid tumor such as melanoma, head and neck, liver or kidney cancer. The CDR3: CASSYEYRGLTEAFF. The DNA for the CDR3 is TGTGCCAGCAGTTACGAATACAGGGGACTCACTGAAGCTTTCTTT.